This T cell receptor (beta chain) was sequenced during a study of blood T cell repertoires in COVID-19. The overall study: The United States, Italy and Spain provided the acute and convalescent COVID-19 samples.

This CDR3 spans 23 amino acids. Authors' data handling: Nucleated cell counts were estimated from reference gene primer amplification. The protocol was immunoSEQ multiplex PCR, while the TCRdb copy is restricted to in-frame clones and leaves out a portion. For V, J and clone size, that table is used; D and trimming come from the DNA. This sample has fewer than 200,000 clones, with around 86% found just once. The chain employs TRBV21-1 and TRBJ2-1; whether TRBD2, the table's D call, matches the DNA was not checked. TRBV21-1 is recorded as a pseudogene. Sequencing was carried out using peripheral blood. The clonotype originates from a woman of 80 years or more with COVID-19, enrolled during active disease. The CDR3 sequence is CASSNRPNIRGREREVSYNEQFF. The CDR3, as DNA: TGTGCCAGCAGCAACCGCCCAAACATAAGGGGGCGCGAGCGGGAGGTATCCTACAATGAGCAGTTCTTC.